Listed here are 22 T cell receptor beta chains from one sample, sequenced in a study. Using its own MiXCR run on the 5' RACE reads, TCRdb lists one record per CDR3 protein. The table shows 50,000 to 65,000 distinct CDR3 sequences, with 25% to 35% occurring only once. Source material: tumor-infiltrating memory CD4+ T cells sorted from the breast tumor. Subset reported: memory CD4+ T cells, CD4+CD45RO+CD25-. These receptors came from a female donor with breast cancer.

The V call is TRBV7-9, the J call TRBJ2-4; D is perhaps TRBD1 or TRBD2 (5 bases each). The CDR3 extends over 17 amino acids. V was trimmed by 1 base and J by 0 bases, leaving 13 bases between them. Germline lookup yields CDR1 SEHNR and CDR2 FQNEAQ (reference sequence). This CDR3 is CASSLVKAGTAKNIQYF. The CDR3 DNA is TGTGCCAGCAGCTTAGTGAAAGCAGGGACAGCCAAAAACATTCAGTACTTC. The whole variable domain, remainder taken from reference TRBV7-9 and TRBJ2-4, is DTGVSQNPRHKITKRGQNVTFRCDPISEHNRLYWYRQTLGQGPEFLTYFQNEAQLEKSRLLSDRFSAERPKGSFSTLEIQRTEQGDSAMYLCASSLVKAGTAKNIQYFGAGTRLSVL.

On this clonotype itself: This may stem from a read error, because a much larger clone lies one nucleotide away. The chain recombines TRBV29-1 with TRBJ2-1; D gene unclear. Germline V CDR1 and CDR2: SQVTM, ANQGSEA. The CDR3 spans 12 residues. CDR3 amino acids: CSVDSSYSEQFF. The CDR3 bases are TGCAGCGTTGACTCTTCCTACAGTGAGCAGTTCTTC.

This clonotype has just a few counts. The V and J genes are TRBV12-3 or TRBV12-4 and TRBJ2-1, with 8 bases fitting TRBD2. Trimming cost V 5 bases and J 8 bases; bases outside gene matches: 8. The CDR3 is made up of 14 amino acids. CDR3 bases: TGTGCCAGCAGTCCGCAGACTAGCGAGGATGAGCAGTTCTTC. Its protein product is CASSPQTSEDEQFF.

This clonotype was recorded a few times. The chain carries TRBV7-2 and TRBJ1-3; D not resolved. The V end was cut by 2 bases, the J end by 0 bases, with 11 bases between. Germline values: CDR1 SGHTA, CDR2 FQGNSA. The CDR3 is 16 amino acids. The CDR3 protein is CASSLSGPSSGNTIYF. CDR3 DNA: TGTGCCAGCAGCTTAAGTGGTCCGTCCTCTGGAAACACCATATATTTT.

This clonotype was counted at least ten times. The V and J genes are TRBV7-2 and TRBJ2-5, with D unresolved. V was trimmed by 6 bases and J by 1 base, leaving 9 bases between them. This CDR3 has 13 residues. CDR1 and CDR2 (germline): SGHTA, FQGNSA. The chain's CDR3 is CASRTYLQETQYF. CDR3 DNA sequence: TGTGCCAGCAGAACATATCTCCAAGAGACCCAGTACTTC. The whole variable domain, remainder taken from reference TRBV7-2 and TRBJ2-5, is GAGVSQSPSNKVTEKGKDVELRCDPISGHTALYWYRQSLGQGLEFLIYFQGNSAPDKSGLPSDRFSAERTGGSVSTLTIQRTQQEDSAVYLCASRTYLQETQYFGPGTRLLVL.

This clonotype occurred a few times. The chain employs TRBV5-1 and TRBJ1-2; TRBD1 matches 12 bases. The V gene's germline CDR1 is SGHRS and CDR2 YFSETQ. Trimming removed 5 bases from V and 4 bases from J; junction bases left unmatched: 9. CDR3 length equals 16 residues. This CDR3 reads CASSPEGQGAGYGYTF. The CDR3 DNA follows: TGCGCCAGCAGTCCCGAGGGACAGGGGGCCGGCTATGGCTACACCTTC.

The chain is built from TRBV6-2 or TRBV6-3 and TRBJ1-3; unclear D gene. Looked up from germline, CDR1 is MNHEY and CDR2 is SVGEGT. The CDR3 loop spans 15 amino acids. Between the trimmed V and J ends, which lost 6 bases and 0 bases, there was a span of 12 bases. CDR3 sequence (DNA): TGTGCCAGCAGACCGAGACACCTCTCTGGAAACACCATATATTTT. It translates to CASRPRHLSGNTIYF.

V is TRBV20-1 and J is TRBJ2-7; 10 nucleotides match TRBD2. Germline loops: CDR1 DFQATT, CDR2 SNEGSKA (reference sequence). Trimming took 7 bases from V and 0 from J; bases not matched to a gene: 6. The CDR3 loop spans 14 amino acids. CDR3: CSGSSGSISYEQYF. CDR3 nucleotide sequence: TGCAGTGGATCTAGCGGGAGCATCTCCTACGAGCAGTACTTC.

The rearrangement joins TRBV5-1 to TRBJ2-5; D gene unclear. The germline CDR1 and CDR2 sequences are SGHRS and YFSETQ. This CDR3 comprises 15 residues. Trimming stripped 0 bases from V and 2 bases from J, with 11 bases between. CDR3 bases: TGCGCCAGCAGCTTGGGAGCTGCGGTACAAGAGACCCAGTACTTC. Amino acid sequence: CASSLGAAVQETQYF.

The V call is TRBV11-1, the J call TRBJ1-1; 9 bases line up with TRBD1. CDR1 and CDR2 (germline): SGHAT, FQDESV (reference sequence). CDR3 length: 15 amino acids. The V segment lost 3 bases and the J segment 5 bases; nucleotides outside the gene matches: 7. CDR3 nucleotides: TGTGCCAGCAGCTTCGACAGGGGGATGGAAACTGAAGCTTTCTTT. Translating gives CASSFDRGMETEAFF.

This clonotype was counted at least ten times. V gene TRBV4-1 combines with J gene TRBJ1-2; 7 bases match TRBD1. Germline trimming cut 1 base from V and 5 bases from J; bases unmatched to any gene: 10. Germline CDR1 MGHRA, CDR2 YSYEKL. The CDR3 sequence is 16 residues long. The DNA for the CDR3 is TGCGCCAGCAGCCAAGTCCCGACAGGGACCATGTATGGCTACACCTTC. Residues: CASSQVPTGTMYGYTF.

The CDR3 coding sequence is TGTGCCAGCAGCTTATTCGACAGGCAGGGAACGCAGTATTTT. Protein: CASSLFDRQGTQYF. The chain uses TRBV7-2 and TRBJ2-3, with D possibly TRBD1 on 6 matching bases. The CDR3 runs 14 residues. Looked up from germline, CDR1 is SGHTA and CDR2 is FQGNSA. Trimming removed 2 bases at V and 9 bases at J, with 15 bases between.

V is TRBV7-2 and J is TRBJ1-1, with D tentatively TRBD1 (5 bases). This CDR3 contains 13 residues. The germline V gene has CDR1 SGHTA and CDR2 FQGNSA. The CDR3 region has the DNA TGTGCTTCCGGAGACAGTTTGAACACTGAAGCTTTCTTT. Translating it yields CASGDSLNTEAFF.

By sample share, this clonotype is medium-sized. The CDR3 DNA sequence: TGTGCCAGCACCGGAAGACTGGCCTCCTACAATGAGCAGTTCTTC. It yields the protein CASTGRLASYNEQFF. The chain links TRBV7-2 to TRBJ2-1, with D unclear. Trimming took 7 bases from V and 0 from J, leaving 13 bases between them. The CDR3 loop spans 15 amino acids. Germline CDR1 reads SGHTA; CDR2 reads FQGNSA.

V gene TRBV4-3 combines with J gene TRBJ2-1; 8 bases align to TRBD2. The CDR3 extends over 16 amino acids. The ends lost 4 bases at V and 8 bases at J; junction bases unmatched: 13. CDR1 is LGHNA and CDR2 is YSLEER in the germline V gene. CDR3 nucleotide sequence: TGCGCCAGCAGCCGCGGGTCTAGCGGGTCGGGGGATGAGCAGTTCTTC. Protein: CASSRGSSGSGDEQFF.

The chain couples TRBV14 to TRBJ2-3; the D call may be TRBD1 or TRBD2 (5 bases each). Trimming removed 1 base at V and 2 bases at J, with 7 bases between. The CDR3 length is 14 residues. Germline V CDR1 and CDR2: SGHDN, FVKESK. CDR3 amino acids: CASSQGGITDTQYF. The CDR3 DNA reads TGTGCCAGCAGCCAAGGGGGGATCACAGATACGCAGTATTTT. Supplemented by reference TRBV14 and TRBJ2-3, the full variable domain reads EAGVTQFPSHSVIEKGQTVTLRCDPISGHDNLYWYRRVMGKEIKFLLHFVKESKQDESGMPNNRFLAERTGGTYSTLKVQPAELEDSGVYFCASSQGGITDTQYFGPGTRLTVL.

This clonotype was observed a few times. The V call is TRBV7-9, the J call TRBJ1-1; D is unclear. The germline CDR1 and CDR2 sequences are SEHNR and FQNEAQ (reference sequence). The CDR3 runs 15 residues. Trimming took 5 bases from V and 1 from J, leaving 14 bases between them. CDR3 bases: TGTGCCAGCAGCCCCCGGCAAGGCGGGAACACTGAAGCTTTCTTT. It encodes CASSPRQGGNTEAFF.

This clonotype was detected only a few times. The rearrangement uses TRBV9 and TRBJ1-2, with D maybe TRBD1 (5 bases). Between the trimmed V and J ends, which lost 2 bases and 4 bases, there was a span of 15 bases. Germline V gene lookup returns CDR1 SGDLS and CDR2 YYNGEE. The CDR3 is 15 residues long. CDR3 loop: CASSVREGTLYGYTF. CDR3 nucleotides: TGTGCCAGCAGCGTCAGAGAGGGGACCCTCTATGGCTACACCTTC.

This clonotype qualifies as medium-sized. The chain is built from TRBV5-1 and TRBJ2-7; D is undetermined. The germline CDR1 and CDR2 sequences are SGHRS and YFSETQ. The V end was cut by 0 bases, the J end by 0 bases, with 10 bases between. The CDR3 contains 15 residues. CDR3 region: CASSLGSANSYEQYF. The DNA for the CDR3 is TGCGCCAGCAGCTTGGGATCGGCTAACTCCTACGAGCAGTACTTC.

This clonotype has a handful of counts. The V gene is TRBV6-2 or TRBV6-3, the J gene TRBJ2-1; D might be TRBD2 (5 bases). V was pared by 2 bases and J by 5 bases, with 7 bases between. Germline V lookup: CDR1 MNHEY, CDR2 SVGEGT. The CDR3 length is 13 residues. CDR3 amino acids: CASSYHGDNEQFF. The CDR3 nucleotides are TGTGCCAGCAGTTACCACGGGGACAATGAGCAGTTCTTC.

The sample holds a few counts of this clonotype. The chain carries TRBV20-1 and TRBJ1-5, with unresolved D. Trimming pared 5 bases from V and 8 bases from J, leaving 16 bases between. The CDR3 has 13 residues. Germline V gene sequence: CDR1 DFQATT, CDR2 SNEGSKA (reference sequence). Here the CDR3 DNA reads TGCAGTGCTTCCACCGGGGTTTTCGAGCCCCAGCATTTT. Translation gives CSASTGVFEPQHF.

This clonotype was recorded many times. The genes are TRBV28 and TRBJ1-2; perhaps TRBD1 as D (5 bases). V dropped 11 bases and J dropped 0 bases, with 19 bases sitting between them. The CDR3 spans 15 residues. Looked up from germline, CDR1 is MDHEN and CDR2 is SYDVKM. The DNA for the CDR3 is TGTGCCTCGGAAAACGAAAGGGGAGCTAACTATGGCTACACCTTC. Translated, it gives CASENERGANYGYTF.